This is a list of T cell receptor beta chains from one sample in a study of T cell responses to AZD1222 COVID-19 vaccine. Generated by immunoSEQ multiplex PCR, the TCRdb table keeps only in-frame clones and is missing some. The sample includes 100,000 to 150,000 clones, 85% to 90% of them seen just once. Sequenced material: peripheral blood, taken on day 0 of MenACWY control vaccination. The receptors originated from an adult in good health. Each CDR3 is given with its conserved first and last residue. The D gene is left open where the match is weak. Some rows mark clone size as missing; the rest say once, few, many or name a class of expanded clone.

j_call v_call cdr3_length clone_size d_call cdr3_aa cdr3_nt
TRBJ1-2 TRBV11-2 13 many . CASSLGPLYGYTF TGTGCCAGCAGCTTAGGTCCGCTCTATGGCTACACCTTC
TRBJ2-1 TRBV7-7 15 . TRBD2 CASSLNIAGTNEQFF TGTGCCAGCAGCTTGAATATAGCGGGAACCAATGAGCAGTTCTTC
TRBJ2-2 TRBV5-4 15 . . CASSKLAENTGELFF TGTGCCAGCAGTAAGCTGGCGGAGAACACCGGGGAGCTGTTTTTT
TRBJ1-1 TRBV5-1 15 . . CASSLGQGGVTEAFF TGCGCCAGCAGCTTGGGGCAGGGTGGGGTGACTGAAGCTTTCTTT
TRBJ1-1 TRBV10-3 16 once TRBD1 CAISAQGQGLNTEAFF TGTGCCATCAGTGCCCAGGGACAGGGCTTGAACACTGAAGCTTTCTTT
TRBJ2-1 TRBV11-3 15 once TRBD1 CASSLEFRGWNEQFF TGTGCCAGCAGCTTAGAGTTCAGGGGGTGGAATGAGCAGTTCTTC
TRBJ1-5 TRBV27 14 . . CASSLYVGNQPQHF TGTGCCAGCAGTTTATATGTGGGCAATCAGCCCCAGCATTTT
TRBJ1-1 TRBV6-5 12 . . CASSSPNTEAFF TGTGCCAGCAGTTCCCCAAACACTGAAGCTTTCTTT
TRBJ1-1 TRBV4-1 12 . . CASSSTGSGAFF TGCGCCAGCAGCTCAACAGGGAGCGGAGCTTTCTTT
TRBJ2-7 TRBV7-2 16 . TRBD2 CASSFNTGLAAYEQYF TGTGCCAGCAGCTTTAATACCGGACTAGCGGCCTACGAGCAGTACTTC
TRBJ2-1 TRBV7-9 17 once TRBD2 CASSLVWAGGLNNEQFF TGTGCCAGCAGCTTGGTATGGGCGGGGGGACTCAACAATGAGCAGTTCTTC
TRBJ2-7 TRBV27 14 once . CASSYSGTFYEQYF TGTGCCAGCAGTTACTCCGGGACTTTCTACGAGCAGTACTTC
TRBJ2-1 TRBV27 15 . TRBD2 CASSSGTSEYNEQFF TGTGCCAGCAGTTCCGGGACTAGCGAGTACAATGAGCAGTTCTTC
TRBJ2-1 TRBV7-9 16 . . CASSLMRGLGGNEQFF TGTGCCAGCAGCTTAATGCGGGGCCTAGGTGGCAATGAGCAGTTCTTC
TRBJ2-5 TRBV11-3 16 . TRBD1 CASSPRTGGFAETQYF TGTGCCAGCAGCCCCCGGACAGGGGGCTTTGCAGAGACCCAGTACTTC
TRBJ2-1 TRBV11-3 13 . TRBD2 CASSLGTSGEQFF TGTGCCAGCAGCCTTGGGACTAGTGGTGAGCAGTTCTTC
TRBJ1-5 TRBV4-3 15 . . CASSQSPDSNQPQHF TGCGCCAGCAGCCAAAGCCCCGATAGCAATCAGCCCCAGCATTTT
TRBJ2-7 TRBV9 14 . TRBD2 CASSVTLAGYEQYF TGTGCCAGCAGCGTAACACTAGCGGGTTACGAGCAGTACTTC
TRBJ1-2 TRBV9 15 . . CASSPTSGVGYGYTF TGTGCCAGCAGCCCTACTTCAGGGGTTGGCTATGGCTACACCTTC
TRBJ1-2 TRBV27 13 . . CASSGRLFYGYTF TGTGCCAGCAGTGGCAGACTATTCTATGGCTACACCTTC
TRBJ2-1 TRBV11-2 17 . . CASSLRPVPPQYNEQFF TGTGCCAGCAGCCTAAGACCAGTACCTCCCCAGTACAATGAGCAGTTCTTC
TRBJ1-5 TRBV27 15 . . CASSLFGGLNQPQHF TGTGCCAGCAGTTTATTTGGGGGCTTAAATCAGCCCCAGCATTTT
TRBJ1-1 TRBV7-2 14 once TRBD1 CASSLATGGTEAFF TGTGCCAGCAGCTTAGCGACAGGGGGCACTGAAGCTTTCTTT
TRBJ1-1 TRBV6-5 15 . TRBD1 CASSFTGAVNTEAFF TGTGCCAGCAGTTTTACAGGGGCGGTGAACACTGAAGCTTTCTTT
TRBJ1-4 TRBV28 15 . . CASSSFGGSNEKLFF TGTGCCAGCAGTTCCTTCGGGGGGAGTAATGAAAAACTGTTTTTT
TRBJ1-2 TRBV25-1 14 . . CASSPFRGGSGYTF TGTGCCAGCAGTCCCTTTCGTGGGGGAAGCGGCTACACCTTC
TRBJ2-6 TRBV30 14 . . CAWSRVPGANVLTF TGTGCCTGGAGTCGGGTCCCTGGGGCCAACGTCCTGACTTTC
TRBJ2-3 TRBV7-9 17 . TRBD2 CASSLGLAGIHQDTQYF TGTGCCAGCAGCTTAGGACTAGCGGGAATTCACCAAGATACGCAGTATTTT
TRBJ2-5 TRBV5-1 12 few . CASSLNQETQYF TGCGCCAGCAGCTTGAACCAAGAGACCCAGTACTTC
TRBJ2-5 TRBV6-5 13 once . CASMGPWRETQYF TGTGCCAGCATGGGACCCTGGCGGGAGACCCAGTACTTC
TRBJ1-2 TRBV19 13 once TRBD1 CASSIGDSYGYTF TGTGCCAGTAGTATAGGGGACAGCTATGGCTACACCTTC
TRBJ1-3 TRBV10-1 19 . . CASSFWTPPVPSSGNTIYF TGCGCCAGCAGTTTTTGGACCCCACCGGTTCCGTCCTCTGGAAACACCATATATTTT
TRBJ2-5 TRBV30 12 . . CAWRQGQETQYF TGTGCCTGGAGGCAGGGGCAAGAGACCCAGTACTTC
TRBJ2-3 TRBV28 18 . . CASSQRGQGYMSTDTQYF TGTGCCAGCAGCCAACGGGGCCAGGGATACATGAGCACAGATACGCAGTATTTT
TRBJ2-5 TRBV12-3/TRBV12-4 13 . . CASSSGIQETQYF TGTGCCAGCAGTTCAGGGATCCAAGAGACCCAGTACTTC
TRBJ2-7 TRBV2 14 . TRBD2 CASTIGGRVGEQYF TGTGCCAGCACCATTGGCGGGAGGGTTGGAGAGCAGTACTTC
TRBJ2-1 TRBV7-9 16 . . CASSLAATYSLDEQFF TGTGCCAGCAGCTTAGCAGCGACTTATTCATTGGATGAGCAGTTCTTC
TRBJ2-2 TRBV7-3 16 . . CASSPQSASNTGELFF TGTGCCAGCAGCCCCCAGAGCGCCTCGAACACCGGGGAGCTGTTTTTT
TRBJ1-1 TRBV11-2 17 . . CASSLVFPVVMNTEAFF TGTGCCAGCAGCTTAGTCTTTCCAGTAGTCATGAACACTGAAGCTTTCTTT
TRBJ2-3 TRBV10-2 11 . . CASSEPGTQYF TGCGCCAGCAGTGAGCCGGGTACGCAGTATTTT
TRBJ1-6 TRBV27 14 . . CASSLGRVGSPLHF TGTGCCAGCAGTTTAGGCAGGGTCGGTTCACCCCTCCACTTT
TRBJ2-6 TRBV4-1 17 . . CASSQEPPTAGANVLTF TGCGCCAGCAGCCAAGAACCGCCCACCGCGGGGGCCAACGTCCTGACTTTC
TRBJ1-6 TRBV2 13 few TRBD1 CASSRRQGSPLHF TGTGCCAGCAGTCGGCGACAGGGCTCACCCCTCCACTTT
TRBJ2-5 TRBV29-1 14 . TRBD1 CSVERGTGFQTQYF TGCAGCGTTGAAAGAGGGACAGGGTTTCAGACCCAGTACTTC
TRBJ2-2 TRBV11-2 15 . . CASSPLAGNTGELFF TGTGCCAGCAGCCCGCTCGCGGGGAACACCGGGGAGCTGTTTTTT
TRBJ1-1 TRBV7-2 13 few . CASSPGGSTEAFF TGTGCCAGCAGCCCAGGTGGGTCCACTGAAGCTTTCTTT
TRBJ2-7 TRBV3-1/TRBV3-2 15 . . CASSQPGVGKYEQYF TGTGCCAGCAGCCAACCCGGCGTTGGGAAGTACGAGCAGTACTTC